This TCR beta chain was found in a study of cytomegalovirus exposure and HLA in healthy donors. PCR was performed using 60 Vbeta and 13 Jbeta primers. The repertoire was sequenced with immunoSEQ multiplex PCR; TCRdb's copy has only in-frame clones and lacks some. The repertoire includes around 160,000 clones, about 70% of them detected once, and 4% to 5.5% sits in the top ten. This clone showed up just a few times. Though probably carrying unrecorded immune exposures, donors were nominally healthy at sampling. V shed 4 bases and J 5 bases; nucleotides not matched to a gene: 9. This CDR3 is built from 15 residues. Germline V gene data show CDR1 as SEHNR and CDR2 as FQNEAQ (reference sequence).

Sequences were obtained from PBMCs. V is TRBV7-9 and J is TRBJ2-3, with 7 bases fitting TRBD1. The receptor comes from a woman in her late teens or twenties in good health and CMV-seropositive. The CDR3 coding sequence is TGTGCCAGCAGCTCTGTGACAGGGCGAGGAGATACGCAGTATTTT. This sequence encodes CASSSVTGRGDTQYF.